A single sample is the source of the 28 T cell receptor beta chains below, sequenced in a study of graft-versus-host responses after intestinal transplantation. These receptors have no identified antigens. Sequencing was performed with immunoSEQ multiplex PCR; in TCRdb, only in-frame clones are kept and a portion is missing. The profile covers about 50,000 clones, with 80% to 95% appearing a single time and more than 2% taken by the ten largest. Material: unstimulated CD4+ T cells sorted from spleen or lymph node cells, obtained before transplant. The receptor source for this set is a human donor who was the organ donor for an intestinal transplant.

To note about this clone: At one of its ends the junction is not consistent with the germline gene, which may arise from a read error. The same CDR3 is also encoded by other DNA sequences in this sample. The chain combines TRBV15 with TRBJ2-2; TRBD2 matches at 8 bases. The V gene's germline CDR1 is LNHNV and CDR2 YYDKDF (reference sequence). This CDR3 comprises 15 residues. DNA for the CDR3: TGTGCCACCAGCAGAGGTAGCGGGAACCCCGGGGAGCTGTTTTTT. The encoded protein is CATSRGSGNPGELFF.

V gene TRBV11-2 combines with J gene TRBJ2-3; weak D call: TRBD1 (5 bases). The CDR3 length is 13 residues. The germline V and J ends were trimmed by 1 base and 4 bases, with 6 bases remaining between them. Germline CDR1 SGHAT, CDR2 FQNNGV. CDR3 residues: CASSLAGPDTQYF. The CDR3 DNA sequence: TGTGCCAGCAGCTTAGCAGGGCCAGATACGCAGTATTTT.

This chain uses TRBV7-2 with TRBJ2-2, with unresolved D. CDR1 and CDR2 (germline): SGHTA, FQGNSA. CDR3 size: 14 residues. V lost 5 bases, J lost 4 bases, and 11 bases lay in between. This CDR3 reads CASSHPWGTGELFF. The CDR3 nucleotides read TGTGCCAGCAGCCACCCGTGGGGCACCGGGGAGCTGTTTTTT.

The V gene is TRBV20-1, the J gene TRBJ2-5, with D tentatively TRBD2 (6 bases). The CDR3 sequence is 11 residues long. The germline V gene encodes CDR1 DFQATT and CDR2 SNEGSKA (reference sequence). V was pared by 3 bases and J by 7 bases, with 9 bases between. This CDR3 reads CSARGSGTQYF. The CDR3 DNA follows: TGCAGTGCTAGGGGTAGCGGGACCCAGTACTTC.

The CDR3 here is CASSPAGVQETQYF. The CDR3 nucleotides read TGCGCCAGCAGCCCAGCGGGAGTTCAAGAGACCCAGTACTTC. The chain has TRBV5-1 and TRBJ2-5, with 8 bases aligning to TRBD2. The length of the CDR3 is 14 residues. CDR1 is SGHRS and CDR2 is YFSETQ in the germline V gene. V lost 4 bases and J lost 2; bases outside the gene matches: 4.

Remarks on this clone: Mismatch with germline at one junction end may stem from a read error. V gene TRBV29-1 combines with J gene TRBJ2-3; no firm D call. This CDR3 contains 11 residues. Germline V gene data show CDR1 as SQVTM and CDR2 as ANQGSEA. CDR3 sequence (DNA): TGCAGCGTTGACAACACAGATGCGCAGTATTTT. It translates to CSVDNTDAQYF.

The chain employs TRBV4-2 and TRBJ2-5; the D call may be TRBD1 or TRBD2 (6 bases each). The V end lost 0 bases, the J end lost 0 bases, and 14 bases lay between the germline ends. The CDR3 is made up of 17 amino acids. Germline CDR1 is LGHNA and CDR2 is YNFKEQ. CDR3 nucleotide sequence: TGTGCCAGCAGCCAAGACGCCCGGAGGGGGAACCAAGAGACCCAGTACTTC. Its translation: CASSQDARRGNQETQYF.

Here the CDR3 reads CASSLVGGVAGETQYF. The CDR3 DNA is TGTGCCAGCAGCTTAGTCGGGGGGGTAGCGGGAGAGACCCAGTACTTC. This sequence joins TRBV7-2 and TRBJ2-5, with 8 nucleotides matching TRBD2. CDR1 and CDR2 (germline): SGHTA, FQGNSA. The CDR3 is made up of 16 amino acids. Trimming removed 1 base from V and 4 bases from J; junction bases left unmatched: 8.

DNA for the CDR3: TGTGCCAGCAGCTTGGATGGTGCCACCCCCTACGAGCAGTACTTC. Translating gives CASSLDGATPYEQYF. This chain connects TRBV5-4 to TRBJ2-5; no reliable D call. The DNA end lines up better with TRBJ2-7; the J call may be wrong. The CDR3 is 15 residues long. Per germline, CDR1 SGHNT and CDR2 YYREEE (reference sequence).

The V call is TRBV5-4, the J call TRBJ2-5; TRBD1 aligns across 9 bases. The CDR3 runs to 16 residues. J lost 4 bases, V lost 4 bases, and 11 bases had no gene match. Per germline, CDR1 SGHNT and CDR2 YYREEE (reference sequence). In nucleotides, the CDR3 is TGTGCCAGCAGCCTATTACAGGGGGCGCGCGGAGAGACCCAGTACTTC. It yields the protein CASSLLQGARGETQYF.

The chain joins TRBV5-1 to TRBJ2-3; the D is unclear. The CDR3 contains 14 residues. Germline assignment: CDR1 SGHRS and CDR2 YFSETQ. Trimming left V 0 bases short and J 2 bases short, with 7 bases between. The CDR3 DNA reads TGCGCCAGCAGCTTGGGACAAAACACAGATACGCAGTATTTT. The encoded protein is CASSLGQNTDTQYF.

This chain joins TRBV7-8 and TRBJ2-7; 11 nucleotides align to TRBD2. The CDR3 sequence is 16 residues long. Germline CDR1 and CDR2: SGHVS and FQNEAQ. With 3 bases clipped from V and 0 bases from J, the junction kept 4 bases outside the gene matches. The CDR3 sequence is CASSFLTSGASYEQYF. CDR3 sequence (DNA): TGTGCCAGCAGCTTCTTGACTAGCGGGGCCTCCTACGAGCAGTACTTC.

To note about this clone: At the DNA level, this CDR3 is encoded by other sequences in the same sample as well. This chain uses TRBV25-1 with TRBJ2-3; TRBD2 matches 8 bases. The junction had 10 bases not matched to a gene; V was cut back by 10 bases and J by 4 bases. CDR1 is MGHDK, CDR2 SYGVNS, per germline. The CDR3 is made up of 14 amino acids. CDR3 DNA sequence: TGTGCCACGTCAACAGCGGGAGAGGCAGATACGCAGTATTTT. This encodes CATSTAGEADTQYF.

The V and J genes are TRBV7-9 and TRBJ2-1; 12 bases fit TRBD2. Germline trimming cut 5 bases from V and 10 bases from J; bases unmatched to any gene: 6. The CDR3 is 14 amino acids. CDR1 SEHNR and CDR2 FQNEAQ come from the germline V gene (reference sequence). The CDR3 here is CASSLGLAGSEQFF. The CDR3 DNA reads as TGTGCCAGCAGCCTTGGACTAGCGGGGTCCGAGCAGTTCTTC.

This chain links TRBV4-2 with TRBJ2-3; 8 nucleotides match TRBD1. This CDR3 is 16 amino acids long. V dropped 4 bases and J dropped 6; count of bases not matched to a gene: 12. Germline-derived CDR1 and CDR2 are LGHNA and YNFKEQ. Here the CDR3 reads CASSLRQTGGWDTQYF. The CDR3, as DNA: TGTGCCAGCAGCCTACGCCAAACAGGGGGATGGGATACGCAGTATTTT.

This clone occurred a few times. The rearrangement uses TRBV7-9 and TRBJ2-1; the match to TRBD2 covers 7 bases. Germline V gives CDR1 SEHNR, CDR2 FQNEAQ (reference sequence). The CDR3 length is 13 residues. J lost 6 bases, V lost 5 bases, and 4 bases had no gene match. Here the CDR3 reads CASSIGRGNEQFF. The CDR3 coding sequence is TGTGCCAGCAGCATAGGGAGGGGCAATGAGCAGTTCTTC.

The chain has TRBV10-3 and TRBJ2-4, with 9 positions matching TRBD2. This CDR3 is built from 15 residues. V was pared by 4 bases and J by 5 bases, with 6 bases of the junction left unmatched. Germline CDR1 and CDR2: ENHRY and SYGVKD. This chain's CDR3 is CAISVAGVGENIQYF. CDR3 nucleotides: TGTGCCATCAGTGTAGCGGGAGTTGGTGAAAACATTCAGTACTTC.

J is TRBJ1-4 and V is TRBV4-1, with D unresolved. CDR1 MGHRA and CDR2 YSYEKL come from the germline V gene. The CDR3 covers 16 residues. The V and J ends lost 1 base and 4 bases respectively, with 13 bases between them. In DNA form, the CDR3 reads TGCGCCAGCAGCCAAGGATGGTGGGGAGATAATGAAAAACTGTTTTTT. This sequence encodes CASSQGWWGDNEKLFF.

The rearrangement links TRBV5-4 to TRBJ2-7; TRBD2 aligns across 10 bases. The trim removed 4 bases at V and 7 bases at J, leaving 8 bases unmatched. CDR1 SGHNT and CDR2 YYREEE come from the germline V gene (reference sequence). This CDR3 is 14 amino acids long. CDR3 DNA sequence: TGTGCCAGCAGCCTCGCTAGCGGGAGTGAAGAGCAGTACTTC. Translated: CASSLASGSEEQYF.

V gene TRBV7-2 combines with J gene TRBJ2-3; no clear D. The CDR3 covers 14 residues. V was cut by 5 bases and J by 4 bases, with 13 bases left in between. Per the germline V gene, CDR1 is SGHTA and CDR2 is FQGNSA. The CDR3 DNA reads TGTGCCAGCAGCGCAGACGCTGCCCCAGATACGCAGTATTTT. This sequence encodes CASSADAAPDTQYF.

CDR3 loop: CASSQDGVSSYNEQFF. CDR3 bases: TGCGCCAGCAGCCAAGATGGCGTCAGCTCCTACAATGAGCAGTTCTTC. V gene TRBV4-3 combines with J gene TRBJ2-1; D is uncertain. Deletions cut 0 bases from V and 0 bases from J, with 9 bases between. Germline CDR1 LGHNA, CDR2 YSLEER. This CDR3 spans 16 amino acids.

The chain uses TRBV28 and TRBJ2-4, with TRBD2 as a possible D gene (5 bases). Germline CDR1 MDHEN, CDR2 SYDVKM. Trimming cost V 3 bases and J 5 bases, with 5 bases left between them. This CDR3 spans 12 amino acids. CDR3 DNA sequence: TGTGCCAGCAGTTTCGGGGAAAACATTCAGTACTTC. The encoded protein is CASSFGENIQYF.

The chain recombines TRBV25-1 with TRBJ1-2; D remains ambiguous. This CDR3 has 13 residues. Trimming removed 6 bases from V and 3 bases from J, with 11 bases in between. Germline CDR1 reads MGHDK; CDR2 reads SYGVNS. The CDR3 sequence: CASSFSGDYGYTF. The CDR3 bases are TGTGCCAGCAGCTTCTCGGGAGACTATGGCTACACCTTC.

The V call is TRBV28, the J call TRBJ1-5; 10 bases are shared with TRBD1. Losses at the gene ends were 3 bases for V and 6 bases for J; bases not matched to a gene: 2. The CDR3 runs 14 residues. Germline-derived CDR1 and CDR2 are MDHEN and SYDVKM. The CDR3 is CASSLTGGFQPQHF. DNA of the CDR3: TGTGCCAGCAGTTTGACAGGGGGCTTTCAGCCCCAGCATTTT.

The genes are TRBV27 and TRBJ1-6; no reliable D call. Trimming removed 6 bases from V and 0 bases from J, with 12 bases in between. The CDR3 covers 16 residues. CDR1 and CDR2 (germline): MNHEY, SMNVEV (reference sequence). CDR3 loop: CASRSTGNSYNSPLHF. Written as DNA, the CDR3 is TGTGCCAGCAGGAGCACCGGGAACTCCTATAATTCACCCCTCCACTTT.

The chain couples TRBV28 to TRBJ2-7; D may be TRBD1 or TRBD2 (5 bases each). The germline CDR1 and CDR2 sequences are MDHEN and SYDVKM. V dropped 3 bases and J dropped 7 bases, with 19 bases sitting between them. The CDR3 sequence is 15 residues long. DNA for the CDR3: TGTGCCAGCAGTTTTCCCCCGGGACGCTTTACGGAGCAGTACTTC. Protein sequence: CASSFPPGRFTEQYF.

This sequence joins TRBV21-1 and TRBJ2-7; the DNA was not compared with TRBD2, the D call given in the table. TRBV21-1 is labeled a pseudogene. CDR3 length equals 17 residues. The CDR3 loop reads CASSKDFRGRCPYEQYF. The CDR3 nucleotides read TGTGCCAGCAGCAAAGATTTTCGCGGGAGGTGCCCCTACGAGCAGTACTTC.

The V gene is TRBV9, the J gene TRBJ2-3; D is perhaps TRBD2 (5 bases). The V end lost 0 bases, the J end lost 2 bases, and 13 bases lay between the germline ends. The germline V gene has CDR1 SGDLS and CDR2 YYNGEE. CDR3 length: 16 residues. The CDR3 spells CASSVEPSRYTDTQYF. DNA for the CDR3: TGTGCCAGCAGCGTAGAGCCTAGCCGATACACAGATACGCAGTATTTT.